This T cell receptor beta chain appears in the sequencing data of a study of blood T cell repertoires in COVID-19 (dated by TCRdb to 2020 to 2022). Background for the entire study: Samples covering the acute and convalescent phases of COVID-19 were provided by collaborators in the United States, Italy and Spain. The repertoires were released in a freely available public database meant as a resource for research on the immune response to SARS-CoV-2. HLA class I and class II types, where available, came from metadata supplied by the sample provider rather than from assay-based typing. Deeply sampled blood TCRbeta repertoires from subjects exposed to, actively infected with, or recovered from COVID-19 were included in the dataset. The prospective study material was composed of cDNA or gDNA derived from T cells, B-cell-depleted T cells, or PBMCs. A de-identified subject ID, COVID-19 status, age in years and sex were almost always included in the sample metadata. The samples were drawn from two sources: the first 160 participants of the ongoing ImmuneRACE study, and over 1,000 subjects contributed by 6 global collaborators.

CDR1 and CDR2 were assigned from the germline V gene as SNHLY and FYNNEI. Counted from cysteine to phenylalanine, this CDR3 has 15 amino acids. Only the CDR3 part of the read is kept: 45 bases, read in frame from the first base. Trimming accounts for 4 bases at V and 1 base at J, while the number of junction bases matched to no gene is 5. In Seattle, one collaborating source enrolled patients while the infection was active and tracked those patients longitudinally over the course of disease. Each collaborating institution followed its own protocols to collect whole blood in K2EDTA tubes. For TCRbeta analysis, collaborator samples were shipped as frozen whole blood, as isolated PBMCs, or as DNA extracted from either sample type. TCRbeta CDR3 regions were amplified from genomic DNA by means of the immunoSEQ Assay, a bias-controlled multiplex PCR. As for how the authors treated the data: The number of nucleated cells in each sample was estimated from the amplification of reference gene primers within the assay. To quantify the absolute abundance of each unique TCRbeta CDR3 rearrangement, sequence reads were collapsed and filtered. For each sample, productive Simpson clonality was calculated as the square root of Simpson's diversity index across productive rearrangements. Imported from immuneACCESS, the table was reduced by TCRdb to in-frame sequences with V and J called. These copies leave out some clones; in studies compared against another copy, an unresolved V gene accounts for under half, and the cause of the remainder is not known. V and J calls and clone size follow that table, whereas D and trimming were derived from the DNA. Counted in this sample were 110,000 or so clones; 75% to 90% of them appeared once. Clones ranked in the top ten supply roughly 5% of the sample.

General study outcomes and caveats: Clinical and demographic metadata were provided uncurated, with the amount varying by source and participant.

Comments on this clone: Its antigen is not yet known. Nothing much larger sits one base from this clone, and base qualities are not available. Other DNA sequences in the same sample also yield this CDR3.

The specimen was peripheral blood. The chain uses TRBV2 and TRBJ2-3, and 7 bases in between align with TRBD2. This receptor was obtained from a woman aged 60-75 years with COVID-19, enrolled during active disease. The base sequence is TGTGCCAGCAGTGCATCCAGCGGGGGCACAGATACGCAGTATTTT. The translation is CASSASSGGTDTQYF.